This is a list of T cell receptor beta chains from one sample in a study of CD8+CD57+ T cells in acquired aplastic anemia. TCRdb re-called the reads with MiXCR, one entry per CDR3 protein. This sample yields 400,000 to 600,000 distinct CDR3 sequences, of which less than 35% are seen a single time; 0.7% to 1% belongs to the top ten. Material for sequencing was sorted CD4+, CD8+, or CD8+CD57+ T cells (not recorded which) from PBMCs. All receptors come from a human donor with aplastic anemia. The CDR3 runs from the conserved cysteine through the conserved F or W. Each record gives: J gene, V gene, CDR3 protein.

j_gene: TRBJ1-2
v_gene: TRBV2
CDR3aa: CASSVTGVDYGYTF

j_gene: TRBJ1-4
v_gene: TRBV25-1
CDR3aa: CASSTPGTTSEKLFF

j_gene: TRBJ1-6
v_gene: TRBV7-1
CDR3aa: CASSSQGASFGSYNSPLHF

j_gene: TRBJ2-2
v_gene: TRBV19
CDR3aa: CASSISASTGELFF

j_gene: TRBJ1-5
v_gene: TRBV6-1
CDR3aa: CASRRGRSNQPQHF

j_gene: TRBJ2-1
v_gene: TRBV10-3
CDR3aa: CASSPGRLDSYNEQFF

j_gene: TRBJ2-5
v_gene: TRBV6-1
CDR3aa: CASRTRTSGLQETQYF

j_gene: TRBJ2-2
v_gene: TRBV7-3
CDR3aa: CASSLPHGELLF

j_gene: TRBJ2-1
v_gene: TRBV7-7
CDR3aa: CASSPDRNEQFF

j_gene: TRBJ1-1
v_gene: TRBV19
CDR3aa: CASSPWTDTEAFF

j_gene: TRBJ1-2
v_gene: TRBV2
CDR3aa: CASSLMQGADYGYTF

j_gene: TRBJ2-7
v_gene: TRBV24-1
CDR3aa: CASSLQGYPYEQYF

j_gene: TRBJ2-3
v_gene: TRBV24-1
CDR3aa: CATSDPRTTSDTQYF

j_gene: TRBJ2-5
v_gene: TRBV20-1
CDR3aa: CSLTEVKSETQYF

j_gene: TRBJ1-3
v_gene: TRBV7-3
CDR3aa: CASSQNRQRNSGNTIYF

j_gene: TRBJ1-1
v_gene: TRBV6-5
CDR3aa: CASSYSRRDRATEAFF

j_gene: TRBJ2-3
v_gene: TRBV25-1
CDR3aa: CASSTNTDTQCF

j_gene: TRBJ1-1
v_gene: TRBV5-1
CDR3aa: CASSFMQEDTEAFF

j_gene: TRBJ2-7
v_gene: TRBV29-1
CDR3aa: CSVRLAGGGYEQHF

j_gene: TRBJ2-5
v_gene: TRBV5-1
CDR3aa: CASSWTGQETQYF

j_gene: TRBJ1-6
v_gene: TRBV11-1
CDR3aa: CASSPAGSSPLHF

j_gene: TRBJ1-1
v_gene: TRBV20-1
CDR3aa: CSARVWGQGANSVTEAFF

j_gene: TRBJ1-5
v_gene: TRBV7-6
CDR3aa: CASSPGTGKPQHF

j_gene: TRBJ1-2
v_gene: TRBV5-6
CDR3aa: CASSLVTAFDNYGYTF

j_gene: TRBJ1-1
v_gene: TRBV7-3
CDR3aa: CASSLGMQGSTNTEAFF

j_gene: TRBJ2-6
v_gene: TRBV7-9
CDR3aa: CASSKPGQGATGANVLTF

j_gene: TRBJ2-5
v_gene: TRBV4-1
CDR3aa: CASSPGLAGYQETQYF

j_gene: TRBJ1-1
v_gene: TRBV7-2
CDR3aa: CASSLTSVNTEAFF

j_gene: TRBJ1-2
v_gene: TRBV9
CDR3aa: CASSVGDVRYGYTF

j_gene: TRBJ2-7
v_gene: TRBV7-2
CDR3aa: CASSLARPGGEQYF

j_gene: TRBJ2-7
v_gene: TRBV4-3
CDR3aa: CASSQVFSGSYEQYF

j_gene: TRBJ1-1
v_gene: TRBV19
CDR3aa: CATSSTGRAEAFF

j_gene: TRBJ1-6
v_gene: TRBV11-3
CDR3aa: CASSLLSGTNSPLHF

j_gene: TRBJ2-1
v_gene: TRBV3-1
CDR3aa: CASSHGQRNNEQFF

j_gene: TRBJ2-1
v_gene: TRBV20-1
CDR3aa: CSARDRSGIGSYNEQFF

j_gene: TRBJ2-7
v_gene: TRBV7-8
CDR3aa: CASSLELAAFYEQYF

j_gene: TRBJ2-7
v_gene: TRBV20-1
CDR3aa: CSAPGLYEQYF

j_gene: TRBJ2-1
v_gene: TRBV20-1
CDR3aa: CSSTSYNEQFF

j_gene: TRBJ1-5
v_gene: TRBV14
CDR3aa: CASSQRRGRGLDQPQHF

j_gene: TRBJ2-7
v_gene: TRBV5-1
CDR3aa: CASSAGTHVYEQYF

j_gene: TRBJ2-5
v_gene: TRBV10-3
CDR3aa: CAITVSEGAETQYF

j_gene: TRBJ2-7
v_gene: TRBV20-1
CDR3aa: CSVQTYSYEQYF